The clone carrying this T cell receptor (beta chain) was seen a handful of times. Clones were sequenced by immunoSEQ multiplex PCR, and TCRdb holds only the in-frame ones, with some missing. This sample has about 11,000 clones, with about three quarters found just once. This sample was included in a study of early stage breast cancer tumors. Trimming removed 2 bases at V and 5 bases at J, with 18 bases between. The CDR3 extends over 16 amino acids. The germline V gene has CDR1 SGHTA and CDR2 FQGNSA. This clonotype originated in a person aged 35 to 50 with breast cancer. Sequences were obtained from breast tumor tissue. The chain links TRBV7-2 to TRBJ1-2; perhaps TRBD1 as D (6 bases). CDR3: CASSLSSSQGGYGYTF. The CDR3 DNA is TGTGCCAGCAGCTTATCGAGTAGTCAAGGGGGTTATGGCTACACCTTC.